A single sample is the source of the 9 T cell receptor beta chains below, sequenced in a study of blood T cells in healthy people across ages. Using a J-beta primer mix together with a sample-barcoded 5' primer, a second PCR was run for roughly 7 to 12 cycles. TCRdb fed the 5' RACE reads into MiXCR, producing one record per CDR3 protein. The data hold around 280,000 distinct CDR3 sequences, with around 29% observed a single time. Material: blood. These receptors came from a woman aged 70-85 years in good health.

This clonotype was recorded a few times. The V and J genes are TRBV7-9 and TRBJ1-1, with 7 positions matching TRBD1. There are 15 residues in the CDR3. After removal of 3 bases from V and 6 bases from J, the junction contained 10 bases not matched to a gene. Germline CDR1 SEHNR, CDR2 FQNEAQ (reference sequence). In DNA form, the CDR3 reads TGTGCCAGCAGCTTGTCTACCACAGGGGCGGCTGAAGCTTTCTTT. It encodes CASSLSTTGAAEAFF.

V gene TRBV20-1 combines with J gene TRBJ2-4, with 9 bases matching TRBD1. CDR1 and CDR2 (germline): DFQATT, SNEGSKA (reference sequence). V trimming: 6 bases; J trimming: 11 bases; junction bases outside the gene matches: 8. The CDR3 extends over 12 amino acids. CDR3 DNA sequence: TGCAGTGCACAGGGGGCGAGGAACCTTCAGTACTTC. Its translation is CSAQGARNLQYF.

In this sample, this clonotype turned up a few times. The chain employs TRBV9 and TRBJ2-7; 7 bases are shared with TRBD1. V shed 2 bases and J 2 bases; nucleotides not matched to a gene: 4. CDR1 and CDR2 (germline): SGDLS, YYNGEE. This CDR3 region has 14 residues. The CDR3 here is CASSVNGQAYEQYF. The CDR3 DNA sequence: TGTGCCAGCAGCGTTAACGGACAGGCCTACGAGCAGTACTTC.

This clonotype was seen only a few times. V usage is TRBV3-1 and J usage is TRBJ1-2; 9 bases are a match to TRBD1. Per germline, CDR1 LGHDT and CDR2 YNNKEL (reference sequence). CDR3 size: 16 residues. V was clipped by 6 bases and J by 1 base; unmatched bases: 9. The CDR3 reads CASRATNRGRNYGYTF. CDR3 DNA: TGTGCCAGCAGGGCTACAAACAGGGGGCGTAACTATGGCTACACCTTC.

This clonotype was counted once. The chain links TRBV28 to TRBJ2-1, with 9 bases aligning to TRBD1. The germline V gene has CDR1 MDHEN and CDR2 SYDVKM. V lost 6 bases to trimming and J lost 9 bases; unmatched junction nucleotides: 12. The CDR3 is 15 amino acids. The CDR3: CASSTPGQGGGEQFF. The CDR3 nucleotides are TGTGCCAGCAGCACACCGGGACAGGGCGGAGGTGAGCAGTTCTTC.

The genes are TRBV3-1 and TRBJ2-1; D remains unclear. CDR1 LGHDT and CDR2 YNNKEL come from the germline V gene (reference sequence). Trimming left V 0 bases short and J 0 bases short, with 9 bases between. The CDR3 has 16 amino acids. The CDR3 nucleotides are TGTGCCAGCAGCCAAGATGGGGTAACCTCCTACAATGAGCAGTTCTTC. Translated: CASSQDGVTSYNEQFF.

The chain couples TRBV4-2 to TRBJ1-4, with no clear D. The CDR3 has 14 amino acids. Germline V gene sequence: CDR1 LGHNA, CDR2 YNFKEQ. Trimming removed 4 bases from V and 8 bases from J, with 14 bases in between. The CDR3 loop reads CASSLFGASEKLFF. Here the CDR3 DNA reads TGTGCCAGCAGCCTCTTTGGTGCCTCGGAAAAACTGTTTTTT.

The chain has TRBV28 and TRBJ1-5, with unresolved D. The CDR3 extends over 13 amino acids. The V and J ends lost 2 bases and 3 bases respectively, with 5 bases between them. CDR1 and CDR2 (germline): MDHEN, SYDVKM. The CDR3 spells CASSLDNNQPQHF. CDR3 coding DNA: TGTGCCAGCAGTTTAGACAACAATCAGCCCCAGCATTTT.

The chain is built from TRBV29-1 and TRBJ1-1, with 9 bases fitting TRBD1. Germline trimming cut 6 bases from V and 7 bases from J; bases unmatched to any gene: 9. This CDR3 comprises 13 residues. Germline V gene data show CDR1 as SQVTM and CDR2 as ANQGSEA. The CDR3 region has the DNA TGCAGCGTCCTGGGGACAGGGTTCATTGAAGCTTTCTTT. It yields the protein CSVLGTGFIEAFF.